These T cell receptor beta chains were read from a single sample in a study of cytomegalovirus exposure and HLA in healthy donors. Profiling relied on immunoSEQ multiplex PCR, and the TCRdb table lists in-frame clones only, not all of them. Of 150,000 to 200,000 clones detected, about three quarters appear once; the ten largest clones hold less than 8%. The sample comprised PBMCs. Receptors originate from a man in his forties in good health and CMV-seropositive. Each CDR3 is given with its conserved first and last residue. The D gene is left open where the match is weak. Size is stated for part of the rows, as once, few or many counts, or as a class when the clone is expanded.

v_call,j_call,d_call,clone_size,cdr3_aa,cdr3_nt
TRBV5-1,TRBJ2-7,NA,NA,CASSLVAGTTYEQYF,TGCGCCAGCAGCTTGGTCGCAGGGACAACCTACGAGCAGTACTTC
TRBV5-1,TRBJ2-7,TRBD1,few,CASTPQGQGTYEQYF,TGCGCCAGCACCCCCCAGGGACAGGGGACCTACGAGCAGTACTTC
TRBV9,TRBJ2-7,TRBD2,NA,CASSVGGLADYEQYF,TGTGCCAGCAGCGTCGGGGGACTAGCGGACTACGAGCAGTACTTC
TRBV2,TRBJ2-7,TRBD2,NA,CASSTGLAGSREQYF,TGTGCCAGCAGTACTGGACTAGCGGGATCTAGGGAGCAGTACTTC
TRBV29-1,TRBJ2-1,NA,NA,CSVSPRTEYNEQFF,TGCAGCGTTAGCCCCCGGACTGAATACAATGAGCAGTTCTTC
TRBV11-2,TRBJ1-2,NA,NA,CASSLGVRNYGYTF,TGTGCTAGCAGCTTGGGAGTACGAAACTATGGCTACACCTTC
TRBV29-1,TRBJ1-1,NA,NA,CSVAIDTEAFF,TGCAGCGTAGCAATCGACACTGAAGCTTTCTTT
TRBV10-2,TRBJ2-2,NA,NA,CASSEWGVGELFF,TGCGCCAGCAGTGAGTGGGGAGTCGGGGAGCTGTTTTTT
TRBV6-6,TRBJ2-3,TRBD2,few,CASKPGLAESTQYF,TGTGCCAGCAAACCCGGACTAGCGGAGAGTACGCAGTATTTT
TRBV29-1,TRBJ2-1,TRBD1,NA,CSVAVRTGAWYNEQFF,TGCAGCGTTGCGGTTAGGACAGGGGCTTGGTACAATGAGCAGTTCTTC
TRBV6-5,TRBJ1-1,NA,NA,CASRAGTPNTEAFF,TGTGCCAGCAGAGCCGGGACACCGAACACTGAAGCTTTCTTT
TRBV5-6,TRBJ2-3,TRBD2,NA,CASSLRTSWADTQYF,TGTGCCAGCAGCTTGAGGACTAGCTGGGCAGATACGCAGTATTTT
TRBV14,TRBJ2-3,NA,NA,CASSPRGPRTDTQYF,TGTGCCAGCAGCCCCCGAGGGCCGCGAACAGATACGCAGTATTTT
TRBV7-9,TRBJ2-2,TRBD2,NA,CASSLASGRAGTGELFF,TGTGCCAGCAGCTTGGCTAGCGGGAGGGCCGGCACCGGGGAGCTGTTTTTT
TRBV5-1,TRBJ2-7,TRBD1,NA,CASSRGQGYEQYF,TGCGCCAGCAGCAGAGGACAGGGCTACGAGCAGTACTTC
TRBV7-3,TRBJ2-1,TRBD1,NA,CASSRAGGVNNEQFF,TGTGCCAGCAGCCGGGCAGGGGGCGTTAACAATGAGCAGTTCTTC
TRBV11-3,TRBJ2-3,NA,NA,CASSFTPSTDTQYF,TGTGCCAGCAGCTTTACACCCAGCACAGATACGCAGTATTTT
TRBV9,TRBJ2-1,NA,NA,CASSASERSYNEQFF,TGTGCCAGCAGCGCCAGCGAGCGCTCCTACAATGAGCAGTTCTTC
TRBV2,TRBJ1-2,NA,once,CASSGDRISVGYTF,TGTGCCAGCAGTGGTGACAGGATCTCCGTCGGCTACACCTTC
TRBV7-9,TRBJ2-1,TRBD2,NA,CASSLTLAGGNEQFF,TGTGCCAGCAGCTTAACACTAGCGGGAGGTAATGAGCAGTTCTTC
TRBV5-1,TRBJ1-4,NA,NA,CASSLEGGGDEKLFF,TGCGCCAGCAGCTTGGAGGGTGGAGGGGATGAAAAACTGTTTTTT
TRBV18,TRBJ2-2,TRBD1,once,CASSRDRDTGELFF,TGTGCCAGCTCACGGGACAGGGACACCGGGGAGCTGTTTTTT
TRBV9,TRBJ2-5,TRBD2,few,CASSLSGGRALQETQYF,TGTGCCAGCAGCCTCTCGGGCGGGAGGGCCCTCCAAGAGACCCAGTACTTC
TRBV5-8,TRBJ1-1,NA,few,CASSVRMNTEAFF,TGTGCCAGCAGCGTTCGTATGAACACTGAAGCTTTCTTT
TRBV2,TRBJ1-6,TRBD1,NA,CASSFRTGGNSPLHF,TGTGCCAGCAGTTTTCGGACAGGGGGGAATTCACCCCTCCACTTT
TRBV7-8,TRBJ1-2,TRBD1,NA,CASSPTGGRYGYTF,TGTGCCAGCAGCCCTACAGGGGGAAGATATGGCTACACCTTC
TRBV4-1,TRBJ1-1,NA,NA,CASSQSGGGDTEAFF,TGCGCCAGCAGTCAGTCGGGGGGTGGGGACACTGAAGCTTTCTTT
TRBV27,TRBJ2-1,TRBD2,NA,CASTSVVLAGGQGEQFF,TGTGCCAGCACCTCGGTCGTGCTAGCGGGAGGGCAGGGTGAGCAGTTCTTC
TRBV7-9,TRBJ1-3,NA,NA,CASTPQGYSGNTIYF,TGTGCCAGCACTCCTCAGGGTTACTCTGGAAACACCATATATTTT
TRBV7-3,TRBJ2-3,NA,NA,CASSLGQHTDTQYF,TGTGCCAGCAGCTTAGGACAGCACACAGATACGCAGTATTTT
TRBV9,TRBJ2-7,TRBD2,NA,CASSPRLASYEQYF,TGTGCCAGCAGCCCCAGACTAGCCTCCTACGAGCAGTACTTC
TRBV19,TRBJ2-7,NA,few,CASSTPGGIYEQYF,TGTGCCAGTAGTACCCCGGGGGGCATATACGAGCAGTACTTC
TRBV2,TRBJ2-1,TRBD2,once,CASRDSSGRYNEQFF,TGTGCCAGCAGAGACTCTAGCGGGAGATACAATGAGCAGTTCTTC
TRBV28,TRBJ1-5,NA,NA,CASRQGFYSNQPQHF,TGTGCCAGCAGACAGGGATTTTATAGCAATCAGCCCCAGCATTTT
TRBV19,TRBJ2-5,NA,NA,CASSIPRGGSVWGETQYF,TGTGCCAGTAGTATCCCGAGGGGGGGTAGCGTCTGGGGAGAGACCCAGTACTTC
TRBV10-3,TRBJ2-7,TRBD2,once,CATVAGTAYEQYF,TGTGCCACCGTAGCGGGAACCGCCTACGAGCAGTACTTC
TRBV4-2,TRBJ1-6,TRBD1,NA,CASSQRTGGRDSPLHF,TGTGCCAGCAGCCAACGGACAGGGGGTCGAGACTCACCCCTCCACTTT
TRBV4-1,TRBJ1-4,NA,NA,CASSQVSRSSGEKLFF,TGCGCCAGCAGCCAGGTTTCCCGGAGCAGTGGGGAAAAACTGTTTTTT
TRBV7-2,TRBJ2-1,NA,NA,CASSLERGSDEQFF,TGTGCCAGCAGCTTAGAAAGGGGTTCCGATGAGCAGTTCTTC
TRBV19,TRBJ2-7,TRBD1,NA,CASSPKGQGGRREQYF,TGTGCCAGTAGCCCCAAAGGACAGGGAGGACGTCGGGAGCAGTACTTC
TRBV27,TRBJ2-3,TRBD2,few,CASSSLTSGLNTQYF,TGTGCCAGCAGTTCCCTGACTAGCGGGTTGAATACGCAGTATTTT
TRBV19,TRBJ2-7,TRBD1,NA,CANGQGSNHEQYF,TGTGCCAACGGACAGGGGAGTAACCACGAGCAGTACTTC
TRBV7-3,TRBJ2-6,NA,NA,CASSLYGAGANGLTF,TGTGCCAGCAGCTTATATGGAGCTGGGGCCAACGGCCTGACTTTC
TRBV28,TRBJ2-4,TRBD2,NA,CASSATSGAKNIQYF,TGTGCCAGCAGTGCAACTAGCGGCGCCAAAAACATTCAGTACTTC
TRBV7-9,TRBJ2-1,TRBD2,NA,CASIPTSGIYNEQFF,TGTGCCAGCATCCCGACTAGCGGGATCTACAATGAGCAGTTCTTC